This T cell receptor (beta chain) was sequenced for a study of blood T cells in healthy people across ages (dated by TCRdb to between 2015 and 2017). At the level of the whole study: Template switching captured roughly one uniquely barcoded TCR beta cDNA molecule per two T cells in model experiments. The study measured age-related changes in TCR beta repertoire diversity using deep sequencing normalized with unique cDNA molecular identifiers. The study analyzed two additional independent replicas of 1 million unique cDNA reads from the same blood draw for two donors, one aged 18 to 29 and one aged 80 or older. The donors were split into four age groups: young (average roughly 15 years), middle-aged (roughly 39), aged (roughly 60) and long-lived (about 82).

The donors were some 39 Caucasian individuals from Russia, aged roughly 6 to 100 years, who were systemically healthy. Approximately 9.3 milliliters of peripheral blood were drawn from each donor into EDTA-treated Vacutainer tubes. PBMCs were isolated by Ficoll-Paque density-gradient centrifugation, with at least 6 million obtained per sample. Trizol reagent was used to extract total RNA from the PBMCs, yielding at least 6 micrograms per sample. For every donor, an aliquot of PBMCs went through flow cytometry to measure the percentages of naive CD45RAhigh/CD27high T cells. The library was obtained by 5' RACE. TCRdb names Illumina HiSeq 2500 as the instrument used. The second PCR ran for roughly 7 to 12 cycles and used a J-beta primer mix along with a sample-barcoded 5' primer. A unique molecular identifier was introduced onto each TCR beta cDNA molecule by a template-switch 5' adaptor carrying 12 random nucleotides. Each sample yielded at least 2.5 million CDR3-containing paired-end reads. First-strand cDNA was synthesized from all RNA with the Mint cDNA synthesis kit, primed by a TRBC-specific oligonucleotide. All cDNA was treated with uracil-DNA glycosylase and then went through a first 18-cycle PCR with the universal primers M1SS and BC2_uni_R. The paper's processing steps were these. Each sample was normalized by randomly selecting 1 million high-quality reads, each carrying a distinct molecular identifier. Instead of being binned into consensus sequences, reads with shared molecular identifiers were discarded. MiTCR, run with a Q25 quality threshold and the strictest error-elimination algorithm, handled CDR3 identification, clonotype clustering and error correction. A nonparametric unseen species model using Euler transformation provided a lower-bound estimate of total TCR beta diversity. Through fastp at Q25 and MiXCR, TCRdb rebuilt clones from the public reads, retaining in-frame beta chains. Rows are unified per CDR3 protein, each entry keeping the most common DNA and genes. In this record, the V and J calls reflect TCRdb's handling and not the investigators' own analysis. This sample has 600,000 to 850,000 distinct CDR3 sequences in its table, and 20% to 25% of those were observed once. The ten largest clones represent roughly a tenth of the sample.

This clonotype came up a few times. This clone's antigen is unknown. A read error may produce the germline difference seen at one junction end. Results the study describes overall, beyond this receptor: Total diversity estimates from one million sequenced T cells were considered lower bounds and underestimates. Observed TCR beta diversity per million T cells fell roughly linearly with age, and a significant reduction was already apparent by age around 40. Compared with the aged group, more naive CD4+ T cells, fewer expanded clones and increased TCR diversity were shown by the long-lived group, suggesting age selection. Conclusive comparison of naive and antigen-experienced compartments was prevented by the profiling of bulk unsorted PBMCs. Because donor CMV infection status was unknown, age-related changes in expanded clonotypes were potentially confounded. The percentage of naive T cells measured by flow cytometry correlated strongly with observed TCR beta diversity.

The CDR3 holds 15 amino acids from the cysteine to the phenylalanine. Just CDR3 DNA is preserved here, 45 bases in frame from base 1. Sequences LGHNA (CDR1) and YSLEER (CDR2) are obtained from the germline V gene. The same sample was also used in a study of T cells of mothers and their children. The second study also describes: Nine systemically healthy Caucasian individuals, comprising three mothers and their six children, were included as donors. cDNA synthesis consumed the entire amount of extracted RNA, loaded at around 1.5 ug RNA in each 15 ul reaction. Sample barcodes and 2-4 random nucleotides were added via the M1S primer in the second PCR. Each mother yielded over 9.5 million TCR beta CDR3 reads and each child a few million reads. In both related and unrelated pairs, thymic selection shapes the output of TCR recombination in a similar way, with inherited differences having only a minor effect. Related mother-child pairs always showed normalized repertoire overlap that was slightly higher than in unrelated mother-child pairs, though the difference was never significant. With a sensitivity of around 97 clones per million clonotypes, no persistent microchimeric T cell clones were detected. In the study, deep NGS was used to compare the TCR beta repertoires of mothers and children, and features distinguishing related mother-child pairs from unrelated individuals were sought. On average, the children were about 12 +/- 4 years old, while the mothers were approximately 41 +/- 4 years old. After adapters were ligated using NEBNext reagents, the libraries underwent 100+100 nt paired-end sequencing on an Illumina HiSeq 2000. To prevent cross-contamination, the mother and child libraries were prepared one month apart and sequenced in separate runs. Between about 500,000 and 2,300,000 distinct TCR beta clonotypes were identified per donor. Naive TCR beta clonotypes were estimated from low-frequency clonotypes matched to each donor's FACS-determined naive share, without sorting.

The receptor comes from a boy aged 5 to 17 in good health. The rearranged chain carries TRBV4-3 and TRBJ2-1, with an unclear D gene assignment. The DNA end lines up better with TRBJ2-5; the J call may be wrong. Source material: blood. The CDR3: CTSSQDRRTKETQYF. At the DNA level, the sequence is TGCACCAGCAGCCAAGATAGGCGCACCAAAGAGACCCAGTACTTC.